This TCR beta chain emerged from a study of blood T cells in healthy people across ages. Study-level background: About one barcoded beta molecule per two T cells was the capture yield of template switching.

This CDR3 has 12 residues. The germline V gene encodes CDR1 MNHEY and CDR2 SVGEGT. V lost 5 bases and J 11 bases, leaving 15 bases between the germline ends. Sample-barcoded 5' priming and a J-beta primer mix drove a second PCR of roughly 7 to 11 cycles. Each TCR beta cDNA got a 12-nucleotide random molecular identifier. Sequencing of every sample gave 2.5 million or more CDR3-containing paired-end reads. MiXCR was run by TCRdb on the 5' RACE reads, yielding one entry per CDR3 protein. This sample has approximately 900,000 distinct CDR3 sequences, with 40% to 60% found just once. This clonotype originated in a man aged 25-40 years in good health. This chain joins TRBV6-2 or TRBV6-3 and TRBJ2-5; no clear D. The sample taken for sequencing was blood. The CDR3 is CASSIASYEQYF. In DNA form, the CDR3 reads TGTGCCAGCAGTATTGCCTCCTATGAGCAGTACTTC.